These 26 T cell receptor beta chains originate from one sample sequenced in a study of T-cell memory formation after mild COVID-19. Each CDR3 protein gets one entry after TCRdb re-called the 5' RACE reads with MiXCR. The data show fewer than 700,000 distinct CDR3 sequences, more than 15% seen once. The specimen sequenced was PBMCs or a T cell subset sorted from them (not recorded which). The source is an adult woman who had mild COVID-19 (a few samples of this study predate the infection). Cell type and time point are not known.

This clonotype was detected ten times or more. The chain employs TRBV12-3 or TRBV12-4 and TRBJ2-3; D gene ambiguous. V lost 2 bases and J lost 0, with 9 bases in between. The CDR3 totals 15 residues. CDR3 bases: TGTGCCAGCAGTTTATTTACGACTAGCACAGATACGCAGTATTTT. The encoded protein is CASSLFTTSTDTQYF.

The rearrangement links TRBV12-3 or TRBV12-4 to TRBJ1-1; D is unclear. The CDR3 has 15 residues. Trimming left V 3 bases short and J 0 bases short, with 11 bases between. CDR3 residues: CASSFRPPVNTEAFF. The CDR3 region has the DNA TGTGCCAGCAGTTTCCGCCCCCCGGTGAACACTGAAGCTTTCTTT.

This chain connects TRBV7-3 to TRBJ1-1, with D unclear. The germline V gene has CDR1 SGHTA and CDR2 FQGTGA. V was cut by 2 bases and J by 0 bases, with 7 bases left in between. The CDR3 spans 14 residues. CDR3 sequence: CASSLLRMNTEAFF. CDR3 DNA: TGTGCCAGCAGCTTATTAAGAATGAACACTGAAGCTTTCTTT. Drawing the rest from reference TRBV7-3 and TRBJ1-1, the complete variable domain is GAGVSQTPSNKVTEKGKYVELRCDPISGHTALYWYRQSLGQGPEFLIYFQGTGAADDSGLPNDRFFAVRPEGSVSTLKIQRTERGDSAVYLCASSLLRMNTEAFFGQGTRLTVV.

The chain is built from TRBV24-1 and TRBJ2-1, with 7 bases lining up with TRBD1. Germline assignment: CDR1 KGHDR and CDR2 SFDVKD. The V segment lost 4 bases and the J segment 7 bases; nucleotides outside the gene matches: 12. This CDR3 comprises 16 residues. The CDR3 DNA is TGTGCCACCAGTGACCGTGACAGGGTCGAGGGGAATGAGCAGTTCTTC. Encoded protein: CATSDRDRVEGNEQFF.

The V and J genes are TRBV7-2 and TRBJ1-1; 7 bases are a match to TRBD1. The V and J ends lost 5 bases and 1 base, in that order; junction bases with no gene match: 7. The CDR3 spans 15 residues. CDR1 is SGHTA and CDR2 is FQGNSA in the germline V gene. Here the CDR3 reads CASSPTGTQNTEAFF. The CDR3 nucleotides are TGTGCCAGCAGCCCGACAGGGACCCAGAACACTGAAGCTTTCTTT.

V is TRBV9 and J is TRBJ1-2, with TRBD1 identical over 12 bases. Germline trimming cut 2 bases from V and 6 bases from J; bases unmatched to any gene: 5. Germline V gene lookup returns CDR1 SGDLS and CDR2 YYNGEE. The CDR3 has 15 amino acids. CDR3 in amino acids: CASSVTGTGGDGYTF. CDR3 DNA: TGTGCCAGCAGCGTCACCGGGACAGGGGGCGATGGCTACACCTTC.

The table lists this clonotype with many counts. The gene calls are TRBV7-8 and TRBJ2-7, with 7 positions matching TRBD1. V lost 5 bases and J lost 6; bases outside the gene matches: 13. CDR1 SGHVS and CDR2 FQNEAQ come from the germline V gene. The CDR3 length is 15 residues. CDR3 in DNA: TGTGCCAGCAGCCCTAGACAGGGTCTTGTCGCCGAGCAGTACTTC. Residues: CASSPRQGLVAEQYF.

This chain uses TRBV5-6 with TRBJ1-1; 10 positions agree with TRBD1. The germline gives CDR1 SGHDT, CDR2 YYEEEE. J gave up 4 bases and V 5 bases, and 5 bases lay outside the gene matches. The CDR3 length is 14 residues. CDR3 sequence (DNA): TGTGCCAGCAGGGACAGGGGGGGGAGCACTGAAGCTTTCTTT. Translated: CASRDRGGSTEAFF.

This clonotype was counted between two and nine times. The V and J genes are TRBV4-3 and TRBJ2-1, with 8 nucleotides matching TRBD2. CDR1 LGHNA and CDR2 YSLEER come from the germline V gene. The V and J ends lost 0 bases and 3 bases, in that order; junction bases with no gene match: 13. This CDR3 region has 19 residues. In DNA, the CDR3 is TGCGCCAGCAGCCAAGATGACTCTCCCCTAACTAGCGGCTACAATGAGCAGTTCTTC. The encoded protein is CASSQDDSPLTSGYNEQFF.

This chain's CDR3 is CASSLRGVISNEQFF. The CDR3 DNA sequence: TGTGCCAGCAGCCTTCGCGGGGTCATATCCAATGAGCAGTTCTTC. The chain employs TRBV13 and TRBJ2-1; D might be TRBD2 (6 bases). Germline lookup yields CDR1 PRHDT and CDR2 FYEKMQ (reference sequence). CDR3 size: 15 residues. V lost 5 bases and J 6 bases, leaving 17 bases between the germline ends. Together with reference TRBV13 and TRBJ2-1, the CDR3 gives the full variable domain: AAGVIQSPRHLIKEKRETATLKCYPIPRHDTVYWYQQGPGQDPQFLISFYEKMQSDKGSIPDRFSAQQFSDYHSELNMSSLELGDSALYFCASSLRGVISNEQFFGPGTRLTVL.

V usage is TRBV11-3 and J usage is TRBJ2-5; maybe TRBD2 (6 bases). This CDR3 has 15 amino acids. CDR1 is SGHNT, CDR2 YENEEA, per germline. The V and J ends lost 1 base and 1 base respectively, with 10 bases between them. The CDR3 sequence is CASSLVLGGQETQYF. The CDR3 DNA follows: TGTGCCAGCAGCTTAGTCCTCGGGGGCCAAGAGACCCAGTACTTC. Combining the CDR3 with reference TRBV11-3 and TRBJ2-5 gives the whole variable domain EAGVVQSPRYKIIEKKQPVAFWCNPISGHNTLYWYLQNLGQGPELLIRYENEEAVDDSQLPKDRFSAERLKGVDSTLKIQPAELGDSAVYLCASSLVLGGQETQYFGPGTRLLVL.

The chain is built from TRBV27 and TRBJ2-5, with D hard to call. The length of the CDR3 is 15 residues. Per germline, CDR1 MNHEY and CDR2 SMNVEV (reference sequence). V shed 4 bases and J shed 5 bases, with 17 bases lying between them. The CDR3 nucleotides are TGTGCCAGCAGTTCCCGGCGGACGCGTAGGGAGACCCAGTACTTC. It is translated as CASSSRRTRRETQYF.

This clonotype turned up a few times. This chain connects TRBV12-3 or TRBV12-4 to TRBJ1-5; D gene unclear. CDR3 length: 14 residues. Trimming stripped 6 bases from V and 3 bases from J, with 12 bases between. Written as DNA, the CDR3 is TGTGCCAGCAGCTCGGACGGATTCAATCAGCCCCAGCATTTT. It translates to CASSSDGFNQPQHF.

The chain carries TRBV7-8 and TRBJ1-1; D is unclear. Trimming removed 1 base at V and 5 bases at J, with 8 bases between. The CDR3 runs to 13 residues. Germline V gives CDR1 SGHVS, CDR2 FQNEAQ. The CDR3 sequence: CASSLDGVTEAFF. The CDR3 coding sequence is TGTGCCAGCAGCTTAGACGGGGTAACTGAAGCTTTCTTT. Full variable domain (missing parts from reference TRBV7-8 and TRBJ1-1): GAGVSQSPRYKVAKRGQDVALRCDPISGHVSLFWYQQALGQGPEFLTYFQNEAQLDKSGLPSDRFFAERPEGSVSTLKIQRTQQEDSAVYLCASSLDGVTEAFFGQGTRLTVV.

A few counts support this clonotype. The chain has TRBV5-5 and TRBJ2-7, with D unclear. Trimming took 2 bases from V and 4 from J, leaving 16 bases between them. CDR3 length: 15 amino acids. Germline V CDR1 and CDR2: SGHKS, YYEKEE (reference sequence). The CDR3 protein is CASSFTSLGPYEQYF. As DNA, the CDR3 is TGTGCCAGCAGCTTTACTTCCCTTGGGCCTTACGAGCAGTACTTC.

The V gene is TRBV6-1, the J gene TRBJ1-4; 10 positions match TRBD1. This CDR3 spans 16 amino acids. CDR1 is MNHNS and CDR2 is SASEGT in the germline V gene. J gave up 5 bases and V 4 bases, and 7 bases lay outside the gene matches. Written as DNA, the CDR3 is TGTGCCAGCAGTGGATTATGGACAGGGGGGAATGAAAAACTGTTTTTT. Its protein is CASSGLWTGGNEKLFF.

V and J are TRBV12-3 or TRBV12-4 and TRBJ2-2; 9 nucleotides align to TRBD2. V lost 3 bases to trimming and J lost 7 bases; unmatched junction nucleotides: 6. The CDR3 covers 15 residues. CDR3: CASSLRGGVSGELFF. The DNA of the CDR3 is TGTGCCAGCAGTTTGCGGGGGGGCGTAAGCGGGGAGCTGTTTTTT.

This clonotype was recorded at least ten times. The rearrangement joins TRBV4-3 to TRBJ2-1, with 10 bases matching TRBD2. CDR1 and CDR2 from the germline V gene are LGHNA and YSLEER. V gave up 1 base and J gave up 3 bases; unmatched junction bases: 9. The length of the CDR3 is 18 residues. CDR3 amino acids: CASSQAASGRVIYNEQFF. DNA of the CDR3: TGCGCCAGCAGCCAAGCGGCTAGCGGGAGAGTAATCTACAATGAGCAGTTCTTC.

This clonotype has just a few counts. V is TRBV6-5 and J is TRBJ2-6, with D possibly matching TRBD1 (5 bases). V shed 10 bases and J shed 2 bases, with 24 bases lying between them. There are 18 residues in the CDR3. CDR1 MNHEY and CDR2 SVGAGI come from the germline V gene. CDR3 nucleotide sequence: TGTGCCATCAAGAAAAACGCAGGGTGGTTCGCTGGGGCCAACGTCCTGACTTTC. This sequence encodes CAIKKNAGWFAGANVLTF.

The V gene is TRBV5-1, the J gene TRBJ2-2; 7 positions match TRBD2. CDR3 size: 14 residues. J lost 1 base, V lost 5 bases, and 2 bases had no gene match. Germline lookup yields CDR1 SGHRS and CDR2 YFSETQ. The CDR3: CASRRGGNTGELFF. The CDR3 coding sequence is TGCGCCAGCAGGCGCGGGGGGAACACCGGGGAGCTGTTTTTT.

This clonotype has only a few counts. The chain carries TRBV7-3 and TRBJ2-4; TRBD1 or TRBD2 may be the D gene (6 bases each). The germline CDR1 and CDR2 sequences are SGHTA and FQGTGA. The CDR3 runs to 14 residues. V was shortened by 1 base and J by 9 bases, with 13 bases between the two germline ends. CDR3 region: CASSLNIGGGIQYF. The CDR3 DNA is TGTGCCAGCAGCTTAAATATAGGGGGAGGCATTCAGTACTTC.

The gene calls are TRBV12-3 or TRBV12-4 and TRBJ1-2; maybe TRBD1 (5 bases). V lost 3 bases, J lost 5 bases, and 10 bases lay in between. This CDR3 has 13 amino acids. Here the CDR3 reads CASSFGTRYGYTF. The CDR3 nucleotides read TGTGCCAGCAGTTTCGGGACTCGATATGGCTACACCTTC.

J is TRBJ2-7 and V is TRBV5-1, with TRBD1 matching 7 bases. V shed 3 bases, J shed 0 bases, and the junction held 6 bases outside the gene matches. Germline V CDR1 and CDR2: SGHRS, YFSETQ. The CDR3 extends over 15 amino acids. CDR3 in DNA: TGCGCCAGCAGCTCCGGACAGGAGACCTCCTACGAGCAGTACTTC. Its protein product is CASSSGQETSYEQYF.

J is TRBJ2-1 and V is TRBV7-9; 13 nucleotides line up with TRBD2. The V segment lost 5 bases and the J segment 5 bases; nucleotides outside the gene matches: 9. From germline, CDR1 is SEHNR and CDR2 FQNEAQ (reference sequence). The CDR3 consists of 17 residues. The CDR3 loop reads CASSPEPGLAGNNEQFF. The CDR3 coding sequence is TGTGCCAGCAGCCCGGAACCGGGACTAGCGGGAAACAATGAGCAGTTCTTC.

CDR3 protein: CASSPGALAGPNEQFF. In nucleotides, the CDR3 is TGTGCCAGCAGCCCGGGGGCGCTAGCGGGGCCCAATGAGCAGTTCTTC. V is TRBV5-6 and J is TRBJ2-1, with 9 bases lining up with TRBD2. Germline V gene lookup returns CDR1 SGHDT and CDR2 YYEEEE. The length of the CDR3 is 16 residues. With V trimmed by 4 bases and J by 6 bases, 11 bases remained unmatched.

This clonotype was picked up a small number of times. This chain links TRBV4-1 with TRBJ2-1, with TRBD2 matching over 13 bases. The length of the CDR3 is 19 residues. Germline V lookup: CDR1 MGHRA, CDR2 YSYEKL. V dropped 1 base and J dropped 2; count of bases not matched to a gene: 8. Here the CDR3 reads CASSQAQGGLAGPYNEQFF. Written as DNA, the CDR3 is TGCGCCAGCAGCCAAGCCCAGGGGGGACTAGCGGGACCCTACAATGAGCAGTTCTTC.